This passage covers 5 T cell receptor beta chains from one sample sequenced in a study of T cell repertoires in cytomegalovirus infection. TCRdb itself ran the reads through MiXCR, one entry per CDR3 protein. Found here are fewer than 1,000,000 distinct CDR3 sequences, approximately 30% of them singletons; the top ten hold around 15%. These TCRs are of unknown antigen specificity. Sequenced here: cultured CD8+ T cells from PBMCs, sampled from culture after CMV antigen stimulation. These TCRs come from a human donor in good health (CMV status not recorded). Some clones in this sample may be carry-over from other donors' samples.

The V gene is TRBV5-6, the J gene TRBJ2-2; D is possibly TRBD1 (6 bases). Between the trimmed V and J ends, which lost 0 bases and 11 bases, there was a span of 14 bases. Looked up from germline, CDR1 is SGHDT and CDR2 is YYEEEE. The CDR3 sequence is 14 residues long. In DNA, the CDR3 is TGTGCCAGCAGCTTGGGGGGGACACCGGGAGAGCTGTTTTTT. Its protein is CASSLGGTPGELFF.

With respect to this clonotype: The junction shows a germline mismatch at one end, possibly a read error. This chain joins TRBV20-1 and TRBJ1-5; D might be TRBD1 (5 bases). Germline V CDR1 and CDR2: DFQATT, SNEGSKA (reference sequence). This CDR3 has 16 residues. The CDR3 DNA sequence: TGCAGTGCTAGAAACATGTTGCAGGGAACGGGTCAGCCCCAACATTTT. As protein: CSARNMLQGTGQPQHF.

The V and J genes are TRBV10-3 and TRBJ1-2, with TRBD1 matching over 12 bases. The CDR3 spans 17 residues. Trimming took 5 bases from V and 3 from J; bases not matched to a gene: 10. Germline values: CDR1 ENHRY, CDR2 SYGVKD. The CDR3 is CAISSYRDRGRDYGYTF. The CDR3 DNA sequence: TGTGCCATCAGTAGCTACCGGGACAGGGGGCGCGACTATGGCTACACCTTC.

A few counts support this clonotype. The chain combines TRBV29-1 with TRBJ2-1, with a tentative D call TRBD2 (6 bases). The CDR3 is 14 residues long. Trimming removed 5 bases at V and 8 bases at J, with 19 bases between. Germline-derived CDR1 and CDR2 are SQVTM and ANQGSEA. DNA of the CDR3: TGCAGCGTTCCAAGGGGACTTATTTTACATGAGCAGTTCTTC. Translated: CSVPRGLILHEQFF.

This clonotype occurred once. The rearrangement uses TRBV19 and TRBJ1-4, with no clear D. Germline loops: CDR1 LNHDA, CDR2 SQIVND (reference sequence). The V end was cut by 9 bases, the J end by 7 bases, with 9 bases between. CDR3 length: 11 residues. This CDR3 reads CASTDFEKLFF. The CDR3 DNA follows: TGTGCCAGCACTGATTTTGAAAAACTGTTTTTT.